A selection of T cell receptor beta chains follows, all from one sample in a study of T cell responses to AZD1222 COVID-19 vaccine. Clones were sequenced by immunoSEQ multiplex PCR, and TCRdb holds only the in-frame ones, with some missing. The sample lists fewer than 90,000 clones; 70% to 90% were seen once. The sample in question was peripheral blood, obtained on day 0 of AZD1222 vaccination. These receptors all come from an adult in good health. Each CDR3 is given with its conserved first and last residue. Fields, in order: V gene, CDR3 length, J gene, clone size, D gene, CDR3 DNA, CDR3 protein. A D gene is named only where the DNA matches it firmly. A row's size may be missing; if present it is once, few, many or a size class.

V gene: TRBV19; CDR3 length: 12; J gene: TRBJ1-2; clone size: .; D gene: .; CDR3 DNA: TGTGCCAGTAGTATAGAGGTCAGCGGCTACACCTTC; CDR3 protein: CASSIEVSGYTF
V gene: TRBV6-1; CDR3 length: 13; J gene: TRBJ1-2; clone size: .; D gene: .; CDR3 DNA: TGTGCCAGCAGTGAAGCAAGGCGAGGTGGCTACACCTTC; CDR3 protein: CASSEARRGGYTF
V gene: TRBV28; CDR3 length: 13; J gene: TRBJ1-5; clone size: once; D gene: .; CDR3 DNA: TGTGCCAGCAGTTTTTCCCACGGGCAGCCCCAGCATTTT; CDR3 protein: CASSFSHGQPQHF
V gene: TRBV29-1; CDR3 length: 11; J gene: TRBJ1-1; clone size: .; D gene: .; CDR3 DNA: TGCAGCGTGGGACAGAACACTGAAGCTTTCTTT; CDR3 protein: CSVGQNTEAFF
V gene: TRBV6-4; CDR3 length: 15; J gene: TRBJ2-5; clone size: .; D gene: .; CDR3 DNA: TGTGCCAGCCCCCTTCCCGCGGGTTACCAAGAGACCCAGTACTTC; CDR3 protein: CASPLPAGYQETQYF
V gene: TRBV7-2; CDR3 length: 13; J gene: TRBJ1-1; clone size: .; D gene: .; CDR3 DNA: TGTGCCAGCAGCTTGGGAGCGTCCGCTGAAGCTTTCTTT; CDR3 protein: CASSLGASAEAFF
V gene: TRBV3-1/TRBV3-2; CDR3 length: 14; J gene: TRBJ2-5; clone size: .; D gene: .; CDR3 DNA: TGTGCCAGCAGCCAAGATACGGTCCAGGGGACCCAGTACTTC; CDR3 protein: CASSQDTVQGTQYF
V gene: TRBV3-1/TRBV3-2; CDR3 length: 16; J gene: TRBJ2-2; clone size: .; D gene: TRBD1; CDR3 DNA: TGTGCCAGCAGCCAAGCGGACAGGGCGGGAACCGGGGAGCTGTTTTTT; CDR3 protein: CASSQADRAGTGELFF
V gene: TRBV2; CDR3 length: 15; J gene: TRBJ1-5; clone size: .; D gene: TRBD1; CDR3 DNA: TGTGCCAGCAGTCTCGGGACAGGGGATACTCAGCCCCAGCATTTT; CDR3 protein: CASSLGTGDTQPQHF
V gene: TRBV5-1; CDR3 length: 15; J gene: TRBJ1-5; clone size: .; D gene: .; CDR3 DNA: TGCGCCAGCAGCTTGGGGGGTACGAGCAATCAGCCCCAGCATTTT; CDR3 protein: CASSLGGTSNQPQHF
V gene: TRBV12-3/TRBV12-4; CDR3 length: 11; J gene: TRBJ1-1; clone size: .; D gene: .; CDR3 DNA: TGTGCCAGCCTTTACCACACTGAAGCTTTCTTT; CDR3 protein: CASLYHTEAFF
V gene: TRBV19; CDR3 length: 13; J gene: TRBJ1-4; clone size: .; D gene: .; CDR3 DNA: TGTGCCAGTAGCCTGGGGTCAAATGAAAAACTGTTTTTT; CDR3 protein: CASSLGSNEKLFF
V gene: TRBV19; CDR3 length: 15; J gene: TRBJ2-7; clone size: once; D gene: TRBD2; CDR3 DNA: TGTGCCAGTAGTACCACGGGGGGAAGCTCCTACGAGCAGTACTTC; CDR3 protein: CASSTTGGSSYEQYF
V gene: TRBV5-4; CDR3 length: 13; J gene: TRBJ2-5; clone size: .; D gene: .; CDR3 DNA: TGTGCCAGCAGCTTCGGGACTCAGGAGACCCAGTACTTC; CDR3 protein: CASSFGTQETQYF
V gene: TRBV28; CDR3 length: 14; J gene: TRBJ2-7; clone size: .; D gene: .; CDR3 DNA: TGTGCCTCGGTGGGGGGGGCGCCCACCTACGAGCAGTACTTC; CDR3 protein: CASVGGAPTYEQYF
V gene: TRBV7-9; CDR3 length: 16; J gene: TRBJ2-3; clone size: .; D gene: TRBD2; CDR3 DNA: TGTGCCAGCAGCTTAGGCGTGGGGACTAGACCTAGGCCGCAGTATTTT; CDR3 protein: CASSLGVGTRPRPQYF
V gene: TRBV4-1; CDR3 length: 14; J gene: TRBJ2-5; clone size: .; D gene: .; CDR3 DNA: TGCGCCAGCAGCCCGGTTCGAGGGACAGAGACCCAGTACTTC; CDR3 protein: CASSPVRGTETQYF
V gene: TRBV18; CDR3 length: 13; J gene: TRBJ1-3; clone size: .; D gene: .; CDR3 DNA: TGTGCCAGCCCTAACACCACTGGAAACACCATATATTTT; CDR3 protein: CASPNTTGNTIYF
V gene: TRBV5-4; CDR3 length: 14; J gene: TRBJ1-3; clone size: .; D gene: .; CDR3 DNA: TGTGCCAGCAGCTTGGCTGGGGGGGAAAACACCATATATTTT; CDR3 protein: CASSLAGGENTIYF
V gene: TRBV6-1; CDR3 length: 14; J gene: TRBJ1-1; clone size: few; D gene: .; CDR3 DNA: TGTGCCAGCAGTGAAAGGACACAGGTCACTGAAGCTTTCTTT; CDR3 protein: CASSERTQVTEAFF
V gene: TRBV5-1; CDR3 length: 16; J gene: TRBJ1-6; clone size: .; D gene: .; CDR3 DNA: TGCGCCAGCAGCTTGGTCCAACGGGCATATAATTCACCCCTCCACTTT; CDR3 protein: CASSLVQRAYNSPLHF
V gene: TRBV15; CDR3 length: 15; J gene: TRBJ2-3; clone size: .; D gene: TRBD2; CDR3 DNA: TGTGCCACCAGCAGAGTGCGGGGGGGCACAGATACGCAGTATTTT; CDR3 protein: CATSRVRGGTDTQYF
V gene: TRBV5-1; CDR3 length: 13; J gene: TRBJ2-1; clone size: .; D gene: .; CDR3 DNA: TGCGCCAGCAGTCAAACCCCAGGCAATGAGCAGTTCTTC; CDR3 protein: CASSQTPGNEQFF
V gene: TRBV11-2; CDR3 length: 15; J gene: TRBJ2-3; clone size: .; D gene: TRBD2; CDR3 DNA: TGTGCCAGCAGCCACCCTAGCGGCGCTACAGATACGCAGTATTTT; CDR3 protein: CASSHPSGATDTQYF
V gene: TRBV3-1/TRBV3-2; CDR3 length: 14; J gene: TRBJ1-1; clone size: .; D gene: .; CDR3 DNA: TGTGCCAGCAGCCAAAGCGCTATGAACACTGAAGCTTTCTTT; CDR3 protein: CASSQSAMNTEAFF
V gene: TRBV7-9; CDR3 length: 16; J gene: TRBJ2-5; clone size: once; D gene: .; CDR3 DNA: TGTGCCAGCAGCCGAAGGGCTGGGGGGCTAGGAGAGACCCAGTACTTC; CDR3 protein: CASSRRAGGLGETQYF
V gene: TRBV10-2; CDR3 length: 12; J gene: TRBJ2-1; clone size: .; D gene: .; CDR3 DNA: TGCGCCAGCAGGCCAGGAAGAAATGAGCAGTTCTTC; CDR3 protein: CASRPGRNEQFF
V gene: TRBV27; CDR3 length: 19; J gene: TRBJ2-1; clone size: once; D gene: TRBD2; CDR3 DNA: TGTGCCAGCAGTTTAGCAACCGGCCTCCTAGCGGGACGATACAATGAGCAGTTCTTC; CDR3 protein: CASSLATGLLAGRYNEQFF
V gene: TRBV19; CDR3 length: 16; J gene: TRBJ1-5; clone size: .; D gene: TRBD1; CDR3 DNA: TGTGCCAGTAGTATTGGGACAGGAGACTCCTATCAGCCCCAGCATTTT; CDR3 protein: CASSIGTGDSYQPQHF
V gene: TRBV7-3; CDR3 length: 15; J gene: TRBJ2-2; clone size: .; D gene: .; CDR3 DNA: TGTGCCAGCAGCCCCCTATCGGCGAGGACCGGGGAGCTGTTTTTT; CDR3 protein: CASSPLSARTGELFF
V gene: TRBV29-1; CDR3 length: 12; J gene: TRBJ1-1; clone size: .; D gene: .; CDR3 DNA: TGCAGCGTTGAAGATCTGGGGACTGAAGCTTTCTTT; CDR3 protein: CSVEDLGTEAFF
V gene: TRBV2; CDR3 length: 14; J gene: TRBJ1-5; clone size: .; D gene: TRBD1; CDR3 DNA: TGTGCCAGCAGTGGGACAGGGGGCAATCAGCCCCAGCATTTT; CDR3 protein: CASSGTGGNQPQHF
V gene: TRBV11-3; CDR3 length: 17; J gene: TRBJ2-5; clone size: few; D gene: TRBD2; CDR3 DNA: TGTGCCAGCAGCCCTGGGACTAGCGGGAGCGGGTGGGAGACCCAGTACTTC; CDR3 protein: CASSPGTSGSGWETQYF
V gene: TRBV5-1; CDR3 length: 15; J gene: TRBJ2-3; clone size: .; D gene: TRBD1; CDR3 DNA: TGCGCCAGCAGCTTGGCCTCAGGGGGCGCGGATACGCAGTATTTT; CDR3 protein: CASSLASGGADTQYF
V gene: TRBV9; CDR3 length: 14; J gene: TRBJ2-7; clone size: .; D gene: .; CDR3 DNA: TGTGCCAGCAGCGTAGAGAGTTACTCCTACGAGCAGTACTTC; CDR3 protein: CASSVESYSYEQYF
V gene: TRBV6-5; CDR3 length: 15; J gene: TRBJ1-6; clone size: .; D gene: .; CDR3 DNA: TGTGCCAGCAGTTACTCGATCCAGGGGAATTCACCCCTCCACTTT; CDR3 protein: CASSYSIQGNSPLHF
V gene: TRBV11-3; CDR3 length: 15; J gene: TRBJ2-1; clone size: .; D gene: TRBD1; CDR3 DNA: TGTGCCAGCAGCCGAGGGACAGGGGCGGTCAATGAGCAGTTCTTC; CDR3 protein: CASSRGTGAVNEQFF
V gene: TRBV19; CDR3 length: 14; J gene: TRBJ1-5; clone size: once; D gene: TRBD1; CDR3 DNA: TGTGCCAGTAGCCCGACAGGGGGCGGACAGCCCCAGCATTTT; CDR3 protein: CASSPTGGGQPQHF
V gene: TRBV21-1; CDR3 length: 16; J gene: TRBJ1-6; clone size: once; D gene: .; CDR3 DNA: TGTGCCAGCAGCAGTCTCATCTCAGGGAGGAATTCACCCCTCCACTTT; CDR3 protein: CASSSLISGRNSPLHF
V gene: TRBV9; CDR3 length: 18; J gene: TRBJ1-2; clone size: .; D gene: TRBD1; CDR3 DNA: TGTGCCAGCAGTGCCACATTCAGACAGGGACCGACTAACTATGGCTACACCTTC; CDR3 protein: CASSATFRQGPTNYGYTF
V gene: TRBV27; CDR3 length: 14; J gene: TRBJ1-3; clone size: .; D gene: .; CDR3 DNA: TGTGCCAGCAGTTTAGAGCCTACTGGAAACACCATATATTTT; CDR3 protein: CASSLEPTGNTIYF
V gene: TRBV15; CDR3 length: 13; J gene: TRBJ2-1; clone size: .; D gene: TRBD2; CDR3 DNA: TGTGCCACCAGCCCAGGGACTAGCGGGAGTCCGTTCTTC; CDR3 protein: CATSPGTSGSPFF
V gene: TRBV7-2; CDR3 length: 13; J gene: TRBJ1-1; clone size: .; D gene: .; CDR3 DNA: TGTGCCAGCAGCTTAAACAGGAACACTGAAGCTTTCTTT; CDR3 protein: CASSLNRNTEAFF
V gene: TRBV7-6; CDR3 length: 15; J gene: TRBJ2-1; clone size: .; D gene: TRBD2; CDR3 DNA: TGTGCCAGCAGCTTAAGGTCGGCGGGGGGGGATGAGCAGTTCTTC; CDR3 protein: CASSLRSAGGDEQFF
V gene: TRBV3-1/TRBV3-2; CDR3 length: 16; J gene: TRBJ2-5; clone size: .; D gene: TRBD2; CDR3 DNA: TGTGCCAGCAGCCAACGGGAAGCGGGATATCAAGAGACCCAGTACTTC; CDR3 protein: CASSQREAGYQETQYF
V gene: TRBV25-1; CDR3 length: 13; J gene: TRBJ2-2; clone size: .; D gene: .; CDR3 DNA: TGTGCCAGCAGTGAACCGAACACCGGGGAGCTGTTTTTT; CDR3 protein: CASSEPNTGELFF
V gene: TRBV28; CDR3 length: 19; J gene: TRBJ1-5; clone size: .; D gene: TRBD1; CDR3 DNA: TGTGCCAGCAGTTTAAGGGCAGGGGGTGGCGGGGGGCGCAATCAGCCCCAGCATTTT; CDR3 protein: CASSLRAGGGGGRNQPQHF
V gene: TRBV6-6; CDR3 length: 15; J gene: TRBJ1-5; clone size: .; D gene: .; CDR3 DNA: TGTGCCAGCAGTTACGTGGGGGGCCCCAATCAGCCCCAGCATTTT; CDR3 protein: CASSYVGGPNQPQHF
V gene: TRBV27; CDR3 length: 16; J gene: TRBJ2-6; clone size: .; D gene: TRBD1; CDR3 DNA: TGTGCCAGCGGCCGGACAGGGGTTGTGGGGGCCAACGTCCTGACTTTC; CDR3 protein: CASGRTGVVGANVLTF
V gene: TRBV7-2; CDR3 length: 15; J gene: TRBJ2-7; clone size: .; D gene: TRBD2; CDR3 DNA: TGTGCCAGCAGCTCTAGGACTAGCACAGACTACGAGCAGTACTTC; CDR3 protein: CASSSRTSTDYEQYF
V gene: TRBV5-1; CDR3 length: 16; J gene: TRBJ1-2; clone size: .; D gene: .; CDR3 DNA: TGCGCCAGCAGCTTGGAAGGTTCGGCAGGGAACTATGGCTACACCTTC; CDR3 protein: CASSLEGSAGNYGYTF
V gene: TRBV7-8; CDR3 length: 16; J gene: TRBJ1-6; clone size: few; D gene: .; CDR3 DNA: TGTGCCAGCAGCGTACACAGGGTAATTGTGAATTCACCCCTCCACTTT; CDR3 protein: CASSVHRVIVNSPLHF
V gene: TRBV7-8; CDR3 length: 11; J gene: TRBJ1-2; clone size: .; D gene: TRBD1; CDR3 DNA: TGTGCCAGCAGTTTGACAGGGGGCTACACCTTC; CDR3 protein: CASSLTGGYTF
V gene: TRBV5-4; CDR3 length: 15; J gene: TRBJ2-1; clone size: .; D gene: .; CDR3 DNA: TGTGCCAGCAGTCCCCAAGGACAGCCTTACAATGAGCAGTTCTTC; CDR3 protein: CASSPQGQPYNEQFF
V gene: TRBV5-1; CDR3 length: 13; J gene: TRBJ1-1; clone size: few; D gene: .; CDR3 DNA: TGCGCCAGCAGCTTGGGGCAGGGCTCTGAAGCTTTCTTT; CDR3 protein: CASSLGQGSEAFF
V gene: TRBV5-1; CDR3 length: 18; J gene: TRBJ2-5; clone size: .; D gene: TRBD2; CDR3 DNA: TGCGCCAGCAGTTACGCTACTAGCGGGATGGGGGACCAAGAGACCCAGTACTTC; CDR3 protein: CASSYATSGMGDQETQYF
V gene: TRBV7-2; CDR3 length: 14; J gene: TRBJ2-2; clone size: .; D gene: TRBD1; CDR3 DNA: TGTGCCAGCAGCCCAAGGACAGGGTCCGGGGAGCTGTTTTTT; CDR3 protein: CASSPRTGSGELFF
V gene: TRBV5-5; CDR3 length: 15; J gene: TRBJ2-1; clone size: .; D gene: .; CDR3 DNA: TGTGCCAGCAGCTTCGGCGGGGAGTCCTACAATGAGCAGTTCTTC; CDR3 protein: CASSFGGESYNEQFF
V gene: TRBV11-2; CDR3 length: 15; J gene: TRBJ2-2; clone size: .; D gene: .; CDR3 DNA: TGTGCCAGCAGCTTAGATCAGGGTAACACCGGGGAGCTGTTTTTT; CDR3 protein: CASSLDQGNTGELFF
V gene: TRBV9; CDR3 length: 15; J gene: TRBJ1-6; clone size: .; D gene: TRBD1; CDR3 DNA: TGTGCCAGCAGCGTAGCGTTACAGGGGTCTTCACCCCTCCACTTT; CDR3 protein: CASSVALQGSSPLHF